The clone carrying this T cell receptor beta chain occurred a few times. This sample is part of a study of OX40 agonist ivuxolimab in advanced cancers. This CDR3 is 15 amino acids long. J gave up 3 bases and V 5 bases, and 8 bases lay outside the gene matches. Germline-derived CDR1 and CDR2 are SGHAT and FQNNGV. Method: immunoSEQ multiplex PCR; TCRdb's copy keeps in-frame clones and lacks some. The sample shows 75,000 to 100,000 clones, approximately 88% of them seen only once. Sequenced material: CD4+ or CD8+ T cells sorted from blood, taken in a trial of the OX40 agonist ivuxolimab. The source of this sequence is an adult with an advanced solid tumor such as melanoma, head and neck, liver or kidney cancer. This chain joins TRBV11-2 and TRBJ1-1; TRBD1 agrees at 8 bases. In DNA, the CDR3 is TGTGCCAGCAGCCCGGGGACAGGTGATTACACTGAAGCTTTCTTT. This translates into CASSPGTGDYTEAFF.